A selection of T cell receptor beta chains follows, all from one sample in a study of long-term antiretroviral therapy in people with HIV. Sequenced by immunoSEQ multiplex PCR; TCRdb stores in-frame clones only, minus some. The sample contains roughly 7,200 clones, 73% of which appear only once. Source: unsorted PBMCs, taken 0.2 years after starting antiretroviral therapy. The receptors stem from a man in his forties with HIV. CDR3s include the opening cysteine and the closing phenylalanine or tryptophan. A D gene is named only where the DNA matches it firmly. Clone size, where shown, is once, few, many, or a class for clones that have expanded.

. | TRBJ2-2 | TRBV10-1 | . | TGCGCCAGCAGTCTCTTAGCTACCGGGGAGCTGTTTTTT | CASSLLATGELFF
once | TRBJ1-6 | TRBV7-3 | . | TGTGCCAGCAGCTCCGGGCTAAGCGGCTCACCCCTCCACTTT | CASSSGLSGSPLHF
. | TRBJ1-2 | TRBV18 | . | TGTGCCAGCTCACCAGTGAGGTGGGAAGGCTACACCTTC | CASSPVRWEGYTF
few | TRBJ1-6 | TRBV2 | . | TGTGCCAGCAGTCTGACCGAGGGCTCCTATAATTCACCCCTCCACTTT | CASSLTEGSYNSPLHF
few | TRBJ2-7 | TRBV7-6 | TRBD1 | TGTGCCAGCAGCCCGGACAGGTCTCGCTACGAGCAGTACTTC | CASSPDRSRYEQYF
. | TRBJ2-5 | TRBV19 | . | TGTGCCAGTAGTATTGAACGGGGGAGACAAGAGACCCAGTACTTC | CASSIERGRQETQYF
. | TRBJ2-5 | TRBV27 | TRBD2 | TGTGCCAGCAGCCTTGGGACTAGCGGGGGGGTAGAGACCCAGTACTTC | CASSLGTSGGVETQYF
. | TRBJ2-7 | TRBV6-1 | . | TGTGCCAGCAGCCGCGACAGGTCAGGCTACGAGCAGTACTTC | CASSRDRSGYEQYF
. | TRBJ1-2 | TRBV6-5 | . | TGTGCCAGCAGTTACGAGGCGACGCACGGCTACACCTTC | CASSYEATHGYTF
. | TRBJ2-5 | TRBV5-1 | . | TGCGCCAGCAGCTTGGATGCGGGCGGAGGGACCCAGTACTTC | CASSLDAGGGTQYF
. | TRBJ2-3 | TRBV4-1 | . | TGCGCCAGCAGCCAATACCAGACAACCACAGATACGCAGTATTTT | CASSQYQTTTDTQYF
. | TRBJ2-7 | TRBV27 | . | TGTGCCAGCAGTTTATCCGCACCAACAGGGAGGGAGCAGTACTTC | CASSLSAPTGREQYF